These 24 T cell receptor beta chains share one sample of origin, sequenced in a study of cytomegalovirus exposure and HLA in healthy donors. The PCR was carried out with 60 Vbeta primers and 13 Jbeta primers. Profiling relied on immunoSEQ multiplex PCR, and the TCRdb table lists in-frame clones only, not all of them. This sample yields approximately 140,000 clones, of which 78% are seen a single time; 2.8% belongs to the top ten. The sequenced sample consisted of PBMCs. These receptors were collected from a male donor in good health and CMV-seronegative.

CDR3 loop: CASSMWSVRQPEAFF. CDR3 sequence (DNA): TGTGCCAGTAGTATGTGGTCGGTGCGGCAGCCTGAAGCTTTCTTT. The chain employs TRBV19 and TRBJ1-1; no firm D call. This CDR3 has 15 residues. The V and J ends lost 3 bases and 6 bases respectively, with 17 bases between them. Per the germline V gene, CDR1 is LNHDA and CDR2 is SQIVND (reference sequence).

Here the CDR3 DNA reads TGCGCCAGCAGCTTGGAGGCAGGGGGCGTCGCAGGGTATCGGCGGGAGCTGTTTTTT. Translated, it gives CASSLEAGGVAGYRRELFF. J is TRBJ2-2 and V is TRBV5-1, with 8 bases fitting TRBD1. The V segment lost 0 bases and the J segment 9 bases; nucleotides outside the gene matches: 19. There are 19 residues in the CDR3. Germline assignment: CDR1 SGHRS and CDR2 YFSETQ.

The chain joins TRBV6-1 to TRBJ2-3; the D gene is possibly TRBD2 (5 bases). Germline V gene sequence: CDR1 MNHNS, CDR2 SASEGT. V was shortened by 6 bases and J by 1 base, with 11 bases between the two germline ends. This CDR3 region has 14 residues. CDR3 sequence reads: CASRTSGGTDTQYF. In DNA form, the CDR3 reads TGTGCCAGCAGGACCTCCGGGGGCACAGATACGCAGTATTTT.

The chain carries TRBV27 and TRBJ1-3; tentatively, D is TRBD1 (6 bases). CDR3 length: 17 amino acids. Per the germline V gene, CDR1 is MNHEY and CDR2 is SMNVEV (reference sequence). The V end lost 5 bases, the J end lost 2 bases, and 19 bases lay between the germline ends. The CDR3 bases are TGTGCCAGCAGTCATAGGCCCTCAGGGGAAACTGGAAACACCATATATTTT. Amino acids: CASSHRPSGETGNTIYF.

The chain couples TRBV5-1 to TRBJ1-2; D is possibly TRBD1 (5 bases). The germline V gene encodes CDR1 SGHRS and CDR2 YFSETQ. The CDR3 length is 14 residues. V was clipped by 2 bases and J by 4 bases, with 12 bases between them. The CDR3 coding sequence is TGCGCCAGCAGCTTTGGGAAGGGGCCCTATGGCTACACCTTC. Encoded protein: CASSFGKGPYGYTF.

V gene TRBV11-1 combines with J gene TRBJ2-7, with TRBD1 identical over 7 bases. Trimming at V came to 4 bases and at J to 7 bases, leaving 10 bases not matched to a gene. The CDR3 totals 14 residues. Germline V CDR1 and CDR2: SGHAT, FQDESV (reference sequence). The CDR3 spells CASSSRDRPIEQYF. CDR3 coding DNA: TGTGCCAGCAGCTCCCGGGACAGACCGATAGAGCAGTACTTC. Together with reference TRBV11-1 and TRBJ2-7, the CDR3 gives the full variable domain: EAEVAQSPRYKITEKSQAVAFWCDPISGHATLYWYRQILGQGPELLVQFQDESVVDDSQLPKDRFSAERLKGVDSTLKIQPAELGDSAMYLCASSSRDRPIEQYFGPGTRLTVT.

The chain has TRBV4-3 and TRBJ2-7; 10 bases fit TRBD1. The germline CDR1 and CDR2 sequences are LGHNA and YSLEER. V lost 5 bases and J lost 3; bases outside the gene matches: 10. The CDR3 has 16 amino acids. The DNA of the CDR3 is TGCGCCAGCAGCTTCTCGGGGACAGGGGATCGCTACGAGCAGTACTTC. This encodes CASSFSGTGDRYEQYF.

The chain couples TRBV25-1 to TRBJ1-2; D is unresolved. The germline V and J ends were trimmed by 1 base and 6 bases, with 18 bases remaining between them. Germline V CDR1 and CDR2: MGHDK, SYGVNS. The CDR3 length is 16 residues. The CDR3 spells CASSEFFAGNSDGYTF. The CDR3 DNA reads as TGTGCCAGCAGTGAATTTTTCGCCGGTAACTCGGATGGCTACACCTTC.

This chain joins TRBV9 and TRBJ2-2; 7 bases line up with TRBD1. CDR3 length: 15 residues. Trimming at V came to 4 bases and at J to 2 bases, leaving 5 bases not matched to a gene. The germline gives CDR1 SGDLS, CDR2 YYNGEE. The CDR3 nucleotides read TGTGCCAGCAGCTCCGGGACAGAAAACACCGGGGAGCTGTTTTTT. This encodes CASSSGTENTGELFF.

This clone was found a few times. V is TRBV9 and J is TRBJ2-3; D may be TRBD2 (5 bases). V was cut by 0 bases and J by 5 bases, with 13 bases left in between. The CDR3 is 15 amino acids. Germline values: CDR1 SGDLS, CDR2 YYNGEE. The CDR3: CASSVVGGEQDTQYF. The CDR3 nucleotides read TGTGCCAGCAGCGTAGTCGGTGGGGAGCAAGATACGCAGTATTTT.

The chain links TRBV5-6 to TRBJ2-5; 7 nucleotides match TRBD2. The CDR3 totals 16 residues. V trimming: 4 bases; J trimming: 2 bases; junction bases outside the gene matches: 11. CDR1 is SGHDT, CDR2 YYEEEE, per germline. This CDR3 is CASSPVGRGGQETQYF. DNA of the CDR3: TGTGCCAGCAGCCCGGTCGGGCGGGGAGGGCAAGAGACCCAGTACTTC.

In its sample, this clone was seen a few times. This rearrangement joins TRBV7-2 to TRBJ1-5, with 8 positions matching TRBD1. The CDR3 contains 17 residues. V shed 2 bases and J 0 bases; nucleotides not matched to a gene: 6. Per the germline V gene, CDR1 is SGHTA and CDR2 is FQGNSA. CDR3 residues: CASSLMRTGNSNQPQHF. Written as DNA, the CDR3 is TGTGCCAGCAGCTTAATGCGGACAGGGAATAGCAATCAGCCCCAGCATTTT.

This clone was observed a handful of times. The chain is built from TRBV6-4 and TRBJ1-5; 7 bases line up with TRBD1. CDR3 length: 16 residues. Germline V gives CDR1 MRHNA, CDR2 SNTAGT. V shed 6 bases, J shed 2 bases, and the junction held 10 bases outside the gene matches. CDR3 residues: CASSLRGGEGNQPQHF. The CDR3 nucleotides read TGTGCCAGCAGCCTCCGAGGGGGCGAAGGCAATCAGCCCCAGCATTTT.

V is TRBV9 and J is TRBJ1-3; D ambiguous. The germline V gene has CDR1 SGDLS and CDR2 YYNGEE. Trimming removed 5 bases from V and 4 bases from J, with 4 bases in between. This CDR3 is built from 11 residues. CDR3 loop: CASSPGNTIYF. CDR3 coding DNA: TGTGCCAGCAGTCCAGGAAACACCATATATTTT.

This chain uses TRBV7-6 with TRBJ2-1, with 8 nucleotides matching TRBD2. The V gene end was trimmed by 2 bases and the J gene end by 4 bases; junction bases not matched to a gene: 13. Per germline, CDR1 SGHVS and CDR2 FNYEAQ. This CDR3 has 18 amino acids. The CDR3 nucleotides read TGTGCCAGCAGCTTAAATCGGGGGGGCGGGGGCTCTTACAATGAGCAGTTCTTC. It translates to CASSLNRGGGGSYNEQFF.

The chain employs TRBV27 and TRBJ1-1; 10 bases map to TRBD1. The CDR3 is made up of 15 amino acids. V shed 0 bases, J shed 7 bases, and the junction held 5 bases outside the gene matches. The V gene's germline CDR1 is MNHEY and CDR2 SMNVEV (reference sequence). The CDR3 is CASSLSLTGGIEAFF. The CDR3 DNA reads TGTGCCAGCAGTTTATCCCTGACAGGGGGCATTGAAGCTTTCTTT.

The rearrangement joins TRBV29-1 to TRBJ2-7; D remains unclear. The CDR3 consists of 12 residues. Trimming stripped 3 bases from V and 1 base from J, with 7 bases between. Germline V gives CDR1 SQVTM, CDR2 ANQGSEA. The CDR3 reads CSVEVRSYEQYF. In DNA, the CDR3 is TGCAGCGTTGAGGTCAGATCCTACGAGCAGTACTTC.

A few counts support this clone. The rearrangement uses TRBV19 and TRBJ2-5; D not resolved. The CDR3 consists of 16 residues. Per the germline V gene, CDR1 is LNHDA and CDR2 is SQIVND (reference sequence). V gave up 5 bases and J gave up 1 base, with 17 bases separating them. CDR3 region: CASSQYPIRFQETQYF. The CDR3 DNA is TGTGCCAGTAGTCAGTACCCAATCCGATTCCAAGAGACCCAGTACTTC.

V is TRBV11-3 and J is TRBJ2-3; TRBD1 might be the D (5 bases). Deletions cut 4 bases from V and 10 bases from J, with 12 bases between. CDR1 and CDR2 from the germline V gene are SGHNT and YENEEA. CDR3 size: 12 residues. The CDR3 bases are TGTGCCAGCAGCTCCGACCAGGGCTCGCAGTATTTT. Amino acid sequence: CASSSDQGSQYF.

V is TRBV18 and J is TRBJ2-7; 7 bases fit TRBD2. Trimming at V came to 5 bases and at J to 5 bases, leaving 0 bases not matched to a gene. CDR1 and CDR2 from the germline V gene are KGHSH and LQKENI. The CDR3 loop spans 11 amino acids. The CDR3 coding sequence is TGTGCCAGCTCAGGGACTAACGAGCAGTACTTC. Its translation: CASSGTNEQYF.

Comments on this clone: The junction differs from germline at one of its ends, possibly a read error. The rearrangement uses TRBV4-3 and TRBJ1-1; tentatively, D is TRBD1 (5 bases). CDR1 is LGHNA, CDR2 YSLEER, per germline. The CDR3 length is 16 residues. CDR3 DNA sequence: TGCGCCTGCAGCCAAGTAAGAGGCAGGGTATTCGGTGAAGCTTTCTTT. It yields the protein CACSQVRGRVFGEAFF.

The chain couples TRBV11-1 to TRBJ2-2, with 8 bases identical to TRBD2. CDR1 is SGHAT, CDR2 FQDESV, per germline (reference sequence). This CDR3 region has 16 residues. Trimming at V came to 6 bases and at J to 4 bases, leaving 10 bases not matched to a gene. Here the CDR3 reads CASSGRPGGPTGELFF. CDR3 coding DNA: TGTGCCAGCAGTGGGAGACCGGGGGGGCCCACCGGGGAGCTGTTTTTT.

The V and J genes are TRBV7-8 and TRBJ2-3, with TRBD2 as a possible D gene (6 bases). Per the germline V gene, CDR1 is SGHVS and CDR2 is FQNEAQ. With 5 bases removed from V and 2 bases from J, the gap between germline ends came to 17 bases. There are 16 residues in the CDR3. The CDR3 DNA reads TGTGCCAGCAGCCAAAACAAACGGGGACTCACAGATACGCAGTATTTT. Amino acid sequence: CASSQNKRGLTDTQYF.

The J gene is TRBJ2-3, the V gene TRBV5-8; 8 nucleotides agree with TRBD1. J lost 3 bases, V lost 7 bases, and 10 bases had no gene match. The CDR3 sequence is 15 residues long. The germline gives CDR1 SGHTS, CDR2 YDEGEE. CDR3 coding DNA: TGTGCCAGCGGAACGACAGGGGATGTTACAGATACGCAGTATTTT. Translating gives CASGTTGDVTDTQYF.